Presented here are 25 T cell receptor beta chains from one specimen sequenced in a study of blood T cell repertoires in COVID-19. The method was immunoSEQ multiplex PCR; TCRdb's version includes in-frame clones alone and lacks a portion of them. The sample lists roughly 180,000 clones; around 88% were seen once. Sequenced material: peripheral blood. All receptors come from a woman aged 25 to 45 with acute or convalescent COVID-19.

The V and J genes are TRBV5-1 and TRBJ2-2; 10 bases fit TRBD1. The CDR3 extends over 15 amino acids. Germline CDR1 SGHRS, CDR2 YFSETQ. Germline trimming cut 4 bases from V and 10 bases from J; bases unmatched to any gene: 10. The CDR3 coding sequence is TGCGCCAGCAGCCAACAAGGGACAGGGGTGCAGGAGCTGTTTTTT. It yields the protein CASSQQGTGVQELFF.

The chain joins TRBV3-1 (or the pseudogene TRBV3-2) to TRBJ2-7; TRBD1 matches 8 bases. V was pared by 4 bases and J by 10 bases, with 3 bases of the junction left unmatched. The germline V gene has CDR1 LGHDT and CDR2 YNNKEL (reference sequence). The CDR3 is 11 residues long. The CDR3 reads CASSPGQGQYF. The CDR3 DNA is TGTGCCAGCAGCCCTGGACAGGGACAGTACTTC.

The CDR3 spells CASSDDRNINTEAFF. As DNA, the CDR3 is TGCGCCAGCAGCGATGACAGGAATATAAACACTGAAGCTTTCTTT. The chain has TRBV5-1 and TRBJ1-1, with D perhaps matching TRBD1 (6 bases). Germline V CDR1 and CDR2: SGHRS, YFSETQ. This CDR3 spans 15 amino acids. The V and J ends lost 4 bases and 2 bases respectively, with 15 bases between them.

J is TRBJ1-2 and V is TRBV2; D not certain. With 0 bases removed from V and 7 bases from J, the gap between germline ends came to 9 bases. From germline, CDR1 is SNHLY and CDR2 FYNNEI. CDR3 length equals 13 residues. This CDR3 is CASSEAETSGYTF. The DNA of the CDR3 is TGTGCCAGCAGTGAAGCAGAAACGAGTGGCTACACCTTC. The full variable domain, completed using reference TRBV2 and TRBJ1-2, is EPEVTQTPSHQVTQMGQEVILRCVPISNHLYFYWYRQILGQKVEFLVSFYNNEISEKSEIFDDQFSVERPDGSNFTLKIRSTKLEDSAMYFCASSEAETSGYTFGSGTRLTVV.

The count of this clone is one. The gene calls are TRBV7-9 and TRBJ1-2; 7 bases are shared with TRBD1. The CDR3 extends over 14 amino acids. V lost 1 base, J lost 7 bases, and 6 bases stayed unmatched. The germline CDR1 and CDR2 sequences are SEHNR and FQNEAQ (reference sequence). CDR3 region: CASSLVGGGGGYTF. The CDR3 DNA sequence: TGTGCCAGCAGCTTAGTTGGAGGGGGCGGTGGCTACACCTTC.

CDR3: CASREGNEQYF. CDR3 sequence (DNA): TGTGCCAGCCGGGAGGGGAACGAGCAGTACTTC. This chain uses TRBV6-5 with TRBJ2-7; 8 bases agree with TRBD2. J lost 5 bases, V lost 8 bases, and 2 bases had no gene match. This CDR3 is built from 11 residues. Germline V gene sequence: CDR1 MNHEY, CDR2 SVGAGI.

The V call is TRBV20-1, the J call TRBJ2-4, with D maybe TRBD1 (5 bases). The V gene's germline CDR1 is DFQATT and CDR2 SNEGSKA (reference sequence). Trimming pared 4 bases from V and 13 bases from J, leaving 14 bases between. The CDR3 is 11 residues long. The CDR3 loop reads CSAMRTSQQYF. In DNA, the CDR3 is TGCAGTGCTATGAGGACATCCCAACAGTACTTC.

As for this clone: Other DNA sequences in the same sample also yield this CDR3. The J gene is TRBJ1-1, the V gene TRBV29-1; D might be TRBD1 (5 bases). Germline V CDR1 and CDR2: SQVTM, ANQGSEA. CDR3 length: 13 amino acids. Trimming cost V 6 bases and J 0 bases, with 11 bases left between them. The CDR3 reads CSVAGRLNTEAFF. CDR3 bases: TGCAGCGTCGCGGGACGGTTGAACACTGAAGCTTTCTTT.

The chain links TRBV18 to TRBJ2-1; D gene uncertain. Germline lookup yields CDR1 KGHSH and CDR2 LQKENI. This CDR3 region has 14 residues. The V gene lost 3 bases and the J gene lost 3 bases, with 9 bases spanning the gap. For the CDR3, the DNA is TGTGCCAGCTCACCCTTAGATTTCTACAATGAGCAGTTCTTC. As protein: CASSPLDFYNEQFF.

The V call is TRBV6-5, the J call TRBJ1-1, with D unclear. Germline-derived CDR1 and CDR2 are MNHEY and SVGAGI. Trimming cost V 6 bases and J 5 bases, with 10 bases left between them. The length of the CDR3 is 12 residues. This CDR3 reads CASSSGGTEAFF. As DNA, the CDR3 is TGTGCCAGCAGCTCCGGCGGGACTGAAGCTTTCTTT.

The chain has TRBV28 and TRBJ2-7; the D gene is possibly TRBD2 (6 bases). Trimming took 6 bases from V and 1 from J, leaving 13 bases between them. Germline V gene sequence: CDR1 MDHEN, CDR2 SYDVKM. The CDR3 is made up of 14 amino acids. CDR3 nucleotides: TGTGCCAGCAGGACACTAGCCCATTCCTACGAGCAGTACTTC. Translating it yields CASRTLAHSYEQYF.

The chain carries TRBV28 and TRBJ2-1; D is unclear. The V end lost 5 bases, the J end lost 6 bases, and 14 bases lay between the germline ends. Per the germline V gene, CDR1 is MDHEN and CDR2 is SYDVKM. CDR3 length equals 14 residues. The CDR3 region has the DNA TGTGCCAGCAGTATAACTCTAGTTTCCAATGAGCAGTTCTTC. It codes for CASSITLVSNEQFF.

V gene TRBV5-1 combines with J gene TRBJ2-7; D is ambiguous. Germline CDR1 SGHRS, CDR2 YFSETQ. With 1 base removed from V and 7 bases from J, the gap between germline ends came to 12 bases. The CDR3 consists of 13 residues. The DNA for the CDR3 is TGCGCCAGCAGCTTGATGGCTCACCAGGAGCAGTACTTC. Encoded protein: CASSLMAHQEQYF.

The table lists this clone with a few counts. The J gene is TRBJ2-5, the V gene TRBV27; 7 bases agree with TRBD2. The germline CDR1 and CDR2 sequences are MNHEY and SMNVEV (reference sequence). The CDR3 is made up of 14 amino acids. J lost 4 bases, V lost 5 bases, and 7 bases had no gene match. Written as DNA, the CDR3 is TGTGCCAGCAGTCCCTACCGACTAGCAGAGACCCAGTACTTC. Amino acid sequence: CASSPYRLAETQYF.

The J gene is TRBJ1-4, the V gene TRBV15; D is undetermined. CDR1 LNHNV and CDR2 YYDKDF come from the germline V gene (reference sequence). The CDR3 loop spans 15 amino acids. Deletions cut 1 base from V and 8 bases from J, with 14 bases between. CDR3 coding DNA: TGTGCCACCAGCAGAGCCGGCAGTAGAGGCGAAAAACTGTTTTTT. This encodes CATSRAGSRGEKLFF.

On this clone itself: The final CDR3 position lacks the conserved phenylalanine or tryptophan, pointing to a likely read error. It is unclear where the CDR3 begins or ends on the DNA, so no DNA is shown, and the CDR3 is as TCRdb lists it. The chain recombines TRBV29-1 with TRBJ2-3; whether TRBD2, the table's D call, matches the DNA was not checked. Germline loops: CDR1 SQVTM, CDR2 ANQGSEA. The CDR3 is 8 residues long, counting both termini. CDR3: CSPRREVG.

In regard to this clone: Other DNA sequences from this sample encode an identical CDR3 as well. The CDR3 loop reads CASSLGQGGDTQYF. The CDR3 DNA reads TGTGCCAGCAGTTTAGGACAGGGGGGGGATACGCAGTATTTT. This chain links TRBV27 with TRBJ2-3; TRBD1 aligns across 10 bases. Germline V CDR1 and CDR2: MNHEY, SMNVEV (reference sequence). The CDR3 spans 14 residues. J lost 6 bases, V lost 2 bases, and 2 bases had no gene match.

CDR3 amino acids: CASSQALQGSYGYTF. The DNA for the CDR3 is TGCGCCAGCAGCCAGGCCCTACAGGGATCGTATGGCTACACCTTC. The V call is TRBV5-1, the J call TRBJ1-2; D perhaps matches TRBD1 (6 bases). Trimming took off 4 bases at V and 5 bases at J, with 18 bases between the two ends. Per the germline V gene, CDR1 is SGHRS and CDR2 is YFSETQ. CDR3 length: 15 amino acids.

V usage is TRBV5-1 and J usage is TRBJ1-1, with TRBD1 matching 8 bases. Trimming cost V 1 base and J 5 bases; bases outside gene matches: 4. Per germline, CDR1 SGHRS and CDR2 YFSETQ. The CDR3 has 14 amino acids. Here the CDR3 DNA reads TGCGCCAGCAGCTTGCAGGGGGCGAGAACTGAAGCTTTCTTT. Translating gives CASSLQGARTEAFF.

This chain links TRBV2 with TRBJ2-2; 12 nucleotides agree with TRBD2. V dropped 4 bases and J dropped 6; count of bases not matched to a gene: 12. CDR1 and CDR2 from the germline V gene are SNHLY and FYNNEI. The CDR3 has 18 amino acids. The CDR3 reads CASSVRRTSGVIPGELFF. The CDR3 DNA reads TGTGCCAGCAGTGTCCGGCGGACTAGCGGGGTTATACCCGGGGAGCTGTTTTTT.

The chain carries TRBV27 and TRBJ1-5, with 9 bases that match TRBD1. Losses at the gene ends were 6 bases for V and 5 bases for J; bases not matched to a gene: 5. The length of the CDR3 is 14 residues. Germline V CDR1 and CDR2: MNHEY, SMNVEV (reference sequence). CDR3 sequence: CASRSGQGYQPQHF. DNA of the CDR3: TGTGCCAGCAGGTCGGGACAGGGTTATCAGCCCCAGCATTTT.

This clone was recorded only once. The chain recombines TRBV19 with TRBJ2-1, with TRBD2 identical over 12 bases. This CDR3 is built from 14 residues. Per the germline V gene, CDR1 is LNHDA and CDR2 is SQIVND (reference sequence). The V segment lost 6 bases and the J segment 9 bases; nucleotides outside the gene matches: 6. The CDR3 bases are TGTGCCAGTAGGTCGACTAGCGGGAGAAGTGAGCAGTTCTTC. It translates to CASRSTSGRSEQFF.

The gene calls are TRBV5-1 and TRBJ1-3; possible D gene TRBD1, 6 bases. Trimming took 2 bases from V and 10 from J, leaving 13 bases between them. CDR3 length: 13 amino acids. Germline V gene data show CDR1 as SGHRS and CDR2 as YFSETQ. The CDR3 spells CASSLQGGDTIYF. The CDR3 DNA reads as TGCGCCAGCAGCTTACAGGGTGGGGATACCATATATTTT. The full variable domain, completed using reference TRBV5-1 and TRBJ1-3, is KAGVTQTPRYLIKTRGQQVTLSCSPISGHRSVSWYQQTPGQGLQFLFEYFSETQRNKGNFPGRFSGRQFSNSRSEMNVSTLELGDSALYLCASSLQGGDTIYFGEGSWLTVV.

This chain connects TRBV14 to TRBJ2-6; D is possibly TRBD2 (6 bases). This CDR3 has 16 amino acids. V lost 3 bases, J lost 3 bases, and 12 bases lay in between. The V gene's germline CDR1 is SGHDN and CDR2 FVKESK. In DNA form, the CDR3 reads TGTGCCAGCAGCCACTTAGGGAGGTTTGGGGCCAACGTCCTGACTTTC. Encoded protein: CASSHLGRFGANVLTF.

CDR3 in DNA: TGTGCCAGCAGCTTTCAGGGCCCATCGGTCGAGCAGTACTTC. Encoded protein: CASSFQGPSVEQYF. The chain combines TRBV11-3 with TRBJ2-7; tentatively, D is TRBD1 (5 bases). The CDR3 totals 14 residues. Germline-derived CDR1 and CDR2 are SGHNT and YENEEA. V was pared by 3 bases and J by 6 bases, with 15 bases between.